This is a list of T cell receptor beta chains from one sample in a study of blood T cell repertoires in COVID-19. Using immunoSEQ multiplex PCR, the repertoire was profiled, and TCRdb retains in-frame clones only, with some absent. The sample consists of about 200,000 clones, 88% of them appearing once. The sequenced sample consisted of peripheral blood. These receptor sequences come from a man aged 18 to 35 with active or convalescent COVID-19. Both conserved end residues are part of each CDR3. D genes are given only for firm matches. Size is omitted from some rows. Given values are once, few, many or a class for expanded clones.

V gene	D gene	J gene	clone size	CDR3 DNA	CDR3 protein
TRBV27	.	TRBJ2-7	.	TGTGCCAGCAGTTTAGAAATTAGCTCCTACGAGCAGTACTTC	CASSLEISSYEQYF
TRBV12-3/TRBV12-4	.	TRBJ1-1	.	TGTGCCAGCAGCTTTCAGGTGAACACTGAAGCTTTCTTT	CASSFQVNTEAFF
TRBV6-5	TRBD1	TRBJ2-7	.	TGTGCCAGCAGTCGTGACAGGGCCTACGAGCAGTACTTC	CASSRDRAYEQYF
TRBV6-4	.	TRBJ2-3	.	TGTGCCAGCAGTGACTCAGGGGCTCCAGATACGCAGTATTTT	CASSDSGAPDTQYF
TRBV19	.	TRBJ1-5	.	TGTGCCAGTACTAAAACACAGGCTAGCAATCAGCCCCAGCATTTT	CASTKTQASNQPQHF
TRBV7-2	TRBD1	TRBJ1-1	.	TGTGCCAGCAGCCCCCTACAGGGGTTGACTGAAGCTTTCTTT	CASSPLQGLTEAFF
TRBV6-5	.	TRBJ2-3	once	TGTGCCAGCAGTATAGGGGGGGGGAGGCCAGATACGCAGTATTTT	CASSIGGGRPDTQYF
TRBV7-8	.	TRBJ1-2	.	TGTGCCAGCAGCTTAGCGGGTACCCAGGGGTTTGCTTCTGGCTACACCTTC	CASSLAGTQGFASGYTF
TRBV6-1	TRBD1	TRBJ1-2	.	TGTGCCAGCAGTGAGGACAGGGAAAACTATGGCTACACCTTC	CASSEDRENYGYTF
TRBV9	TRBD2	TRBJ2-1	.	TGTGCCAGCAGCGTAGGTCCAGCGGGGGTCTTCAATGAGCAGTTCTTC	CASSVGPAGVFNEQFF
TRBV3-1/TRBV3-2	TRBD2	TRBJ2-3	.	TGTGCCAGCAGCCGCAGCGGGAGTGGAGATACGCAGTATTTT	CASSRSGSGDTQYF
TRBV6-5	.	TRBJ1-6	many	TGTGCCAGCAGTTACTCGACTTACTCACCCCTCCACTTT	CASSYSTYSPLHF
TRBV4-1	.	TRBJ2-1	.	TGCGCCAGCAGCCAAGATAGAGGGTCTCGGGCGAATGAGCAGTTCTTC	CASSQDRGSRANEQFF
TRBV5-1	.	TRBJ1-1	.	TGCGCCAGCAGCTTGGCACAGACAAACACTGAAGCTTTCTTT	CASSLAQTNTEAFF
TRBV3-1/TRBV3-2	.	TRBJ2-5	.	TGTGCCAGCAGCGGAGGTCCGTCCGAGACCCAGTACTTC	CASSGGPSETQYF
TRBV7-9	.	TRBJ1-2	.	TGTGCCAGCAGCCCCGTTGGGGGCGGTGATGATGGCTACACCTTC	CASSPVGGGDDGYTF
TRBV4-1	.	TRBJ1-6	few	TGCGCCAGCAGCCAACAGGGGTGGAATTCACCCCTCCACTTT	CASSQQGWNSPLHF
TRBV6-4	TRBD2	TRBJ2-1	.	TGTGCCAGCAGTGAGGGACTAGAGAGCAATGAGCAGTTCTTC	CASSEGLESNEQFF
TRBV15	TRBD1	TRBJ1-1	.	TGTGCCACCAGCACTCGACAGGGTGTGAACACTGAAGCTTTCTTT	CATSTRQGVNTEAFF
TRBV10-3	TRBD1	TRBJ2-1	.	TGTGCCACGGGACAGGGGAACTACAATGAGCAGTTCTTC	CATGQGNYNEQFF
TRBV7-9	TRBD2	TRBJ2-1	.	TGTGCCAGCAGCTTAGAGGCTAGCGGGAGGGCAGCGCTGTTCTTC	CASSLEASGRAALFF
TRBV4-3	TRBD1	TRBJ1-3	once	TGCGCCAGCAGCCAAGATTACAGGGGAGGCGGAAACACCATATATTTT	CASSQDYRGGGNTIYF
TRBV12-5	TRBD2	TRBJ2-1	.	TGTGCTAGTGGCCCGGGACTAGCGGGAGGGCCATCCCACTTCGATGAGCAGTTCTTC	CASGPGLAGGPSHFDEQFF
TRBV7-8	TRBD2	TRBJ2-1	.	TGTGCCAGCAGCGAATACGAAACGGGACTAGATCATGAGCAGTTCTTC	CASSEYETGLDHEQFF
TRBV3-1/TRBV3-2	TRBD1	TRBJ1-1	.	TGTGCCAGCAGCCAAGTACACAGGGGGCCCGGCACTGAAGCTTTCTTT	CASSQVHRGPGTEAFF
TRBV18	.	TRBJ2-2	.	TGTGCCAGCTCACCACGAGGGCGAGCGAACACCGGGGAGCTGTTTTTT	CASSPRGRANTGELFF
TRBV30	.	TRBJ1-1	.	TGTGCCTGGAGTGTGGGCCCGAACGCTGAAGCTTTCTTT	CAWSVGPNAEAFF
TRBV4-1	.	TRBJ1-2	.	TGCGCCAGCAGCAAGAGCCAGACAGAGAACTATGGCTACACCTTC	CASSKSQTENYGYTF
TRBV6-6	TRBD2	TRBJ2-2	.	TGTGCCAGCAGTAAGGGACTAGCCCGTTTCACCGGGGAGCTGTTTTTT	CASSKGLARFTGELFF
TRBV4-1	TRBD2	TRBJ2-1	.	TGCGCCAGCAGCCAAGGGACTAGCGTCCATGAGCAGTTCTTC	CASSQGTSVHEQFF
TRBV9	.	TRBJ1-3	.	TGTGCCAGCAGCGCCGGACAGTCAAACACCATATATTTT	CASSAGQSNTIYF
TRBV7-9	TRBD1	TRBJ1-2	.	TGTGCCAGCAGCCCCGACAGGGTCTATGGCTACACCTTC	CASSPDRVYGYTF
TRBV7-9	.	TRBJ1-1	.	TGTGCCAGCAGCTTAGGGACATTAGATGGGACTGAAGCTTTCTTT	CASSLGTLDGTEAFF
TRBV9	TRBD1	TRBJ1-1	.	TGTGCCAGCAGCGTATTCGGGACAGCTAACACTGAAGCTTTCTTT	CASSVFGTANTEAFF
TRBV7-9	TRBD2	TRBJ2-7	.	TGTGCCAGCAGCTCCCTAGCGGGAGCGTCCTACGAGCAGTACTTC	CASSSLAGASYEQYF
TRBV14	.	TRBJ1-4	.	TGTGCCAGCAGCCATCCCCCGGATGGGAGATCTAATGAAAAACTGTTTTTT	CASSHPPDGRSNEKLFF
TRBV2	TRBD2	TRBJ2-1	few	TGTGCCAGCACAGCGGGAGAGGGGAATGAGCAGTTCTTC	CASTAGEGNEQFF
TRBV19	.	TRBJ1-1	.	TGTGCCAGTAGTTTAGGACAGCGAGGCACTGAAGCTTTCTTT	CASSLGQRGTEAFF
TRBV5-6	.	TRBJ1-2	.	TGTGCCAGCAGCTTGGTCTCCAGGGCTGGCTACACCTTC	CASSLVSRAGYTF
TRBV6-2/TRBV6-3	.	TRBJ1-2	.	TGTGCCAGCAGTTGGGAGGGGCGCGACTATGGCTACACCTTC	CASSWEGRDYGYTF
TRBV18	.	TRBJ1-2	once	TGTGCCAGCTCACCGGACACTAACTATGGCTACACCTTC	CASSPDTNYGYTF
TRBV19	TRBD1	TRBJ1-1	.	TGTGCCAGTAGTATAGGTCGACAGGGGCTGGCTGAAGCTTTCTTT	CASSIGRQGLAEAFF